This T cell receptor beta chain was documented in a study of memory B cells and T cells in multiple sclerosis. Study outcomes and limitations: Clone-set sizes differed between compartments, so shared clonotype counts needed normalization.

Only in-frame clones appear in the TCRdb table, and some are missing; sequencing was by immunoSEQ multiplex PCR. Counted here are 35,000 to 55,000 clones, over 75% occurring once; the ten biggest clones make up more than 0.95%. After stimulus-free culture, autoproliferating CFSE-dim and non-proliferating CFSE-high T cells were sequenced separately. Replicate wells were pooled after around seven days of stimulus-free culture of some 50 million CFSE-labeled PBMCs. PBMCs were labeled with 0.5 uM CFSE and cultured without exogenous stimuli. As regards this clone: Antigen: not known.

The J segment lost 6 bases and the V segment lost 3 bases, leaving 7 bases of the junction unmatched. This CDR3 is 16 amino acids long. Germline V gene sequence: CDR1 SGDLS, CDR2 YYNGEE. The V gene is TRBV9, the J gene TRBJ1-6, with 9 bases lining up with TRBD1. The clonotype was recovered from a human donor with multiple sclerosis. Sequenced sample: PBMCs from blood kept in culture. The CDR3 loop reads CASSATGGAANSPLHF. The DNA of the CDR3 is TGTGCCAGCAGCGCCACAGGGGGCGCAGCTAATTCACCCCTCCACTTT.